One and the same sample provided the 8 T cell receptor beta chains below, sequenced in a study of identical twins. MiXCR, run by TCRdb on the 5' RACE reads, gives a single entry per CDR3 protein. The sample lists about 660,000 distinct CDR3 sequences, approximately 9% seen once, with roughly 0.9% in the top ten. The same specimen was also included in a second study, on yellow fever vaccine responses in identical twins.

The sequencing sample was made of PBMCs. These receptors were taken from a woman between 18 and 29 years old in good health.

This clonotype has more than one count but fewer than ten. This rearrangement joins TRBV10-3 to TRBJ2-1; D might be TRBD1 or TRBD2, each matching 6 bases. V lost 3 bases and J 5 bases, leaving 14 bases between the germline ends. Per the germline V gene, CDR1 is ENHRY and CDR2 is SYGVKD. This CDR3 region has 15 residues. The CDR3 sequence: CAISERGPGDNEQFF. The CDR3 DNA reads as TGTGCCATCAGTGAACGGGGGCCCGGGGACAATGAGCAGTTCTTC.

The CDR3 DNA reads TGCAGTGCTAGGAGTTATATCCTCTACGAGCAGTACTTC. It translates to CSARSYILYEQYF. The chain carries TRBV20-1 and TRBJ2-7, with D unresolved. Germline V CDR1 and CDR2: DFQATT, SNEGSKA (reference sequence). Trimming cost V 3 bases and J 3 bases, with 12 bases left between them. The CDR3 runs 13 residues.

Many counts were recorded for this clonotype. The CDR3 coding sequence is TGTGCCAGCAGCCTCCAACAGGGGGCAGCCGAGCAGTTCTTC. This translates into CASSLQQGAAEQFF. V is TRBV7-2 and J is TRBJ2-1, with 9 positions matching TRBD1. CDR1 and CDR2 (germline): SGHTA, FQGNSA. Trimming took 5 bases from V and 10 from J; bases not matched to a gene: 9. This CDR3 is built from 14 residues.

The V gene is TRBV20-1, the J gene TRBJ2-1, with 11 positions matching TRBD2. This CDR3 region has 15 residues. CDR1 DFQATT and CDR2 SNEGSKA come from the germline V gene (reference sequence). The ends lost 6 bases at V and 4 bases at J; junction bases unmatched: 8. The CDR3 coding sequence is TGCAGTGCCAAATTACTAGCGGGAGCGTACAATGAGCAGTTCTTC. Protein: CSAKLLAGAYNEQFF.

The rearrangement uses TRBV7-3 and TRBJ2-2, with D unclear. Trimming took off 0 bases at V and 7 bases at J, with 15 bases between the two ends. The V gene's germline CDR1 is SGHTA and CDR2 FQGTGA. There are 16 residues in the CDR3. The CDR3 region is CASSLTPLQYGGELFF. The CDR3 DNA reads TGTGCCAGCAGCTTAACCCCCCTCCAGTACGGCGGGGAGCTGTTTTTT.

The sample holds a few counts of this clonotype. The gene calls are TRBV3-1 and TRBJ2-5, with 8 positions matching TRBD1. There are 15 residues in the CDR3. V trimming: 2 bases; J trimming: 7 bases; junction bases outside the gene matches: 9. From germline, CDR1 is LGHDT and CDR2 YNNKEL (reference sequence). For the CDR3, the DNA is TGTGCCAGCAGCCAAAAGGGGCAGGGGGCCGGGACCCAGTACTTC. Residues: CASSQKGQGAGTQYF.

This clonotype was picked up a small number of times. The chain employs TRBV10-1 and TRBJ2-3, with 7 bases that match TRBD2. Losses at the gene ends were 4 bases for V and 1 base for J; bases not matched to a gene: 14. There are 18 residues in the CDR3. Germline assignment: CDR1 WNHNN and CDR2 SYGVQD (reference sequence). This CDR3 is CASSAALGSGTGTDTQYF. In nucleotides, the CDR3 is TGCGCCAGCAGTGCCGCGCTGGGAAGCGGGACCGGCACAGATACGCAGTATTTT.

This chain links TRBV7-8 with TRBJ2-1; 11 bases line up with TRBD2. Trimming cost V 4 bases and J 3 bases; bases outside gene matches: 11. The CDR3 has 18 amino acids. Germline V gives CDR1 SGHVS, CDR2 FQNEAQ. The CDR3 nucleotides are TGTGCCAGCAGCTCATCCCCGACTAGCGGGGATCTCTACAATGAGCAGTTCTTC. It specifies CASSSSPTSGDLYNEQFF. Combining the CDR3 with reference TRBV7-8 and TRBJ2-1 gives the whole variable domain GAGVSQSPRYKVAKRGQDVALRCDPISGHVSLFWYQQALGQGPEFLTYFQNEAQLDKSGLPSDRFFAERPEGSVSTLKIQRTQQEDSAVYLCASSSSPTSGDLYNEQFFGPGTRLTVL.